The present T cell receptor (beta chain) was sequenced within a study of beta chain features in type 1 diabetes. Overall study results and limits: For Type 1 diabetes patients, all four CD4+ subsets carried TCRB CDR3s that were moderately but significantly shorter.

V lost 4 bases to trimming and J lost 0 bases, with 15 bases between them. This CDR3 is 17 amino acids long. The V gene's germline CDR1 is LNHDA and CDR2 SQIVND (reference sequence). The authors reverse transcribed all of the isolated RNA, so sequencing captured expressed TCRB transcripts. Average reads for naive, central memory and regulatory T cell samples were about 3.6 million. Clones were sequenced by immunoSEQ multiplex PCR, and TCRdb holds only the in-frame ones, with some missing. The sample includes approximately 50,000 clones, under 45% seen only once; the top ten take more than 1.4%. All of the sorted populations showed purity greater than 98%. This clone was picked up a small number of times. No antigen is known for it.

This clonotype originated in a man aged 30 to 39 with type 1 diabetes. Sequencing was performed on Tregs from blood. The rearrangement joins TRBV19 to TRBJ2-2; D might be TRBD2 (7 bases). The CDR3 coding sequence is TGTGCCAGTAGTACCCGTCGGGGGGCGTCGAACACCGGGGAGCTGTTTTTT. Protein product: CASSTRRGASNTGELFF.